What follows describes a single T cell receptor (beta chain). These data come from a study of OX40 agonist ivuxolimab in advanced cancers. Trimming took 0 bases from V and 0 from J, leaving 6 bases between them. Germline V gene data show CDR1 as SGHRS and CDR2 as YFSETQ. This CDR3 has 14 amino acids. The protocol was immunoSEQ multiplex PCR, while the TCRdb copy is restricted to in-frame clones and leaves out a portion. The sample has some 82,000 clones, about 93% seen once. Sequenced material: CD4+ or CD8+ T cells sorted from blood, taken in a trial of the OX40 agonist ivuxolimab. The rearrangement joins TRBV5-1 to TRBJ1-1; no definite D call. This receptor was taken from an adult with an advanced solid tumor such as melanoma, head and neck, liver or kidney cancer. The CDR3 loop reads CASSLEPMNTEAFF. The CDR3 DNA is TGCGCCAGCAGCTTGGAACCGATGAACACTGAAGCTTTCTTT.